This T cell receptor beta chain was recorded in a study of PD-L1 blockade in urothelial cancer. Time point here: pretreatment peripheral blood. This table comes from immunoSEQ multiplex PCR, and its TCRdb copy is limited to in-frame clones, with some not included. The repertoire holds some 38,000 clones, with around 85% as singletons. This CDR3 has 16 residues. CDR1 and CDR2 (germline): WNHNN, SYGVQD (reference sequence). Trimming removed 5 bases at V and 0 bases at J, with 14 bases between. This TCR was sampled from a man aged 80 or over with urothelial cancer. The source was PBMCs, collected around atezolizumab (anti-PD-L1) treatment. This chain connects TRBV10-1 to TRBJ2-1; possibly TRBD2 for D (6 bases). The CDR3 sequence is CASSPAGKSSYNEQFF. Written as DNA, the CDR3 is TGCGCCAGCAGTCCGGCGGGAAAAAGCTCCTACAATGAGCAGTTCTTC.